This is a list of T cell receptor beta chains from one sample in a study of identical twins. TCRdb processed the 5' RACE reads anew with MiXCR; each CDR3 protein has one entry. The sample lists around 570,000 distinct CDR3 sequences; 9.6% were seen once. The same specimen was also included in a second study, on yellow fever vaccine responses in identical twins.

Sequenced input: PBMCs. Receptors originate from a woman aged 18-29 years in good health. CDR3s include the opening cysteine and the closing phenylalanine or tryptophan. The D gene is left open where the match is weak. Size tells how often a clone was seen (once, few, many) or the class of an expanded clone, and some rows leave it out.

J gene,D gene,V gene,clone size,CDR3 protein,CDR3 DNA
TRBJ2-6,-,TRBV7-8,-,CASSLSGLNSGANVLTF,TGTGCCAGCAGCTTATCGGGGCTAAACTCTGGGGCCAACGTCCTGACTTTC
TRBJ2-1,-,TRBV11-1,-,CASSPVWGYNEQFF,TGTGCCAGCAGCCCCGTTTGGGGGTACAATGAGCAGTTCTTC
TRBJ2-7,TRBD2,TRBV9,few,CASSPTGGGTYEQYF,TGTGCCAGCAGCCCGACGGGGGGAGGAACCTACGAGCAGTACTTC
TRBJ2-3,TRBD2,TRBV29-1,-,CSVEYPSVLAGDSDTQYF,TGCAGCGTTGAATATCCTTCGGTGTTAGCGGGAGACTCAGATACGCAGTATTTT
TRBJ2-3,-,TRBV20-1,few,CSARESAFVDPTDTQYF,TGCAGTGCTAGAGAGAGCGCCTTTGTAGACCCCACAGATACGCAGTATTTT
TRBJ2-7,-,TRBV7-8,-,CASSPLRNSYEQYF,TGTGCCAGCAGCCCTTTACGGAACAGCTACGAGCAGTACTTC
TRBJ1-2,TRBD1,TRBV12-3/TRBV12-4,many,CASSDWTGSDYGYTF,TGTGCCAGCAGTGATTGGACAGGATCAGACTATGGCTACACCTTC
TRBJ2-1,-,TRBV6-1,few,CVVGESSYNEQFF,TGTGTTGTCGGGGAGAGCTCCTACAATGAGCAGTTCTTC
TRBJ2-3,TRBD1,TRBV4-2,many,CASSQESRGLADTQYF,TGTGCCAGCAGCCAAGAGTCGAGGGGGCTGGCAGATACGCAGTATTTT
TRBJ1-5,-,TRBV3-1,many,CASRDQSSNQPQHF,TGTGCCAGCAGGGATCAGTCTAGCAATCAGCCCCAGCATTTT